This entry lists 27 T cell receptor beta chains sequenced from one sample in a study of regulatory T cells in long-lasting Graves disease. iRepertoire HTBI primers and Arm-PCR of CDR3 regions built TCR beta libraries. TCRdb analysed the multiplex PCR reads with MiXCR anew, one entry per CDR3 protein. Of roughly 610,000 distinct CDR3 sequences listed, around 16% are singletons. Regarding time point: newly diagnosed GD, antithyroid drugs for less than 3 months. Extracted RNA from PBMCs served as the source of the TCR library. Separately, the same data were catalogued under a study of T cells in Graves' hyperthyroidism and ophthalmopathy.

The sample in question was peripheral blood mononuclear cells (PBMCs), obtained at new diagnosis, from a patient treated with antithyroid drugs. The receptors come from a man aged 18 to 30 with Graves disease.

CDR3 in DNA: TGTGCCAGCACCCCAGGACAGGGCAGGAGCTATACTGAAGCTTTCTTT. Translated: CASTPGQGRSYTEAFF. The chain links TRBV6-2 or TRBV6-3 to TRBJ1-1; TRBD1 matches at 8 bases. Germline V lookup: CDR1 MNHEY, CDR2 SVGEGT. The CDR3 covers 16 residues. V was clipped by 7 bases and J by 5 bases; unmatched bases: 15.

This clonotype came up many times. This chain links TRBV7-9 with TRBJ2-7; D may correspond to TRBD1 or TRBD2 (5 bases each). Trimming left V 4 bases short and J 7 bases short, with 14 bases between. This CDR3 has 13 residues. The germline CDR1 and CDR2 sequences are SEHNR and FQNEAQ (reference sequence). CDR3 in DNA: TGTGCCAGCAGCTCCCCCCCGGGGCTTGAGCAGTACTTC. Protein: CASSSPPGLEQYF.

This clonotype has more than one count but fewer than ten. The CDR3: CAISVALGGPRPYEQYF. CDR3 nucleotide sequence: TGTGCCATCAGTGTAGCCCTCGGTGGCCCAAGGCCCTACGAGCAGTACTTC. The J gene is TRBJ2-7, the V gene TRBV10-3; D unresolved. The V gene's germline CDR1 is ENHRY and CDR2 SYGVKD. This CDR3 has 17 amino acids. The V and J ends lost 4 bases and 2 bases respectively, with 21 bases between them.

The chain employs TRBV19 and TRBJ2-2, with D unclear. The CDR3 is 15 amino acids. Trimming pared 1 base from V and 3 bases from J, leaving 9 bases between. Germline V gives CDR1 LNHDA, CDR2 SQIVND (reference sequence). This CDR3 reads CASSIAPGHTGELFF. The CDR3 DNA is TGTGCCAGTAGTATAGCCCCAGGCCACACCGGGGAGCTGTTTTTT.

The J gene is TRBJ1-2, the V gene TRBV29-1; 7 bases fit TRBD1. The length of the CDR3 is 13 residues. V shed 6 bases, J shed 4 bases, and the junction held 8 bases outside the gene matches. Germline V CDR1 and CDR2: SQVTM, ANQGSEA. DNA of the CDR3: TGCAGCGTCGGGACAGCCAGGAGCTATGGCTACACCTTC. Translated: CSVGTARSYGYTF.

This clonotype is a singleton in its sample. The chain uses TRBV6-1 and TRBJ1-2, with D perhaps TRBD1 (6 bases). Trimming took 7 bases from V and 2 from J, leaving 11 bases between them. Germline lookup yields CDR1 MNHNS and CDR2 SASEGT. The CDR3 has 13 residues. Here the CDR3 reads CASNRDNNYGYTF. CDR3 bases: TGTGCCAGCAACCGGGACAACAACTATGGCTACACCTTC.

The chain uses TRBV20-1 and TRBJ2-5, with D maybe TRBD2 (6 bases). Germline V gene sequence: CDR1 DFQATT, CDR2 SNEGSKA (reference sequence). CDR3 length: 13 residues. V gave up 7 bases and J gave up 0 bases, with 12 bases separating them. The CDR3: CSVSSGYQETQYF. In DNA form, the CDR3 reads TGCAGTGTGAGTAGCGGATACCAAGAGACCCAGTACTTC.

This clonotype has only a few counts. The J gene is TRBJ2-7, the V gene TRBV29-1; 7 bases match TRBD1. V dropped 5 bases and J dropped 4; count of bases not matched to a gene: 14. The CDR3 spans 15 residues. Per germline, CDR1 SQVTM and CDR2 ANQGSEA. The CDR3 DNA reads as TGCAGCGTTTTAAGCGAGGGGGCTCCCCTTTACGAGCAGTACTTC. Translated, it gives CSVLSEGAPLYEQYF.

This rearrangement joins TRBV20-1 to TRBJ1-2; maybe TRBD1 (6 bases). Germline V gene lookup returns CDR1 DFQATT and CDR2 SNEGSKA (reference sequence). This CDR3 comprises 11 residues. Between the trimmed V and J ends, which lost 4 bases and 7 bases, there was a span of 10 bases. The CDR3 bases are TGCAGTGCTATGCAGGGGCCTGGCTACACCTTC. It is translated as CSAMQGPGYTF.

This clonotype was seen repeatedly, ten times or more. CDR3 residues: CASSDMVVGTYEQYF. DNA for the CDR3: TGTGCCAGCAGTGACATGGTCGTCGGGACCTACGAGCAGTACTTC. The chain combines TRBV6-1 with TRBJ2-7; tentative D call: TRBD2 (5 bases). The CDR3 has 15 residues. V dropped 3 bases and J dropped 2 bases, with 14 bases sitting between them. Germline CDR1 MNHNS, CDR2 SASEGT.

As concerns this clonotype: A read error may be the cause here, since a much bigger clone is one base away. The rearrangement links TRBV7-9 to TRBJ2-1; 7 bases line up with TRBD2. Germline assignment: CDR1 SEHNR and CDR2 FQNEAQ (reference sequence). This CDR3 comprises 15 residues. J gave up 5 bases and V 4 bases, and 8 bases lay outside the gene matches. CDR3 DNA: TGTGCCAGCAGCTCCGGGCGGGAGTCTCACAATGAGCAGTTCTTC. Translated: CASSSGRESHNEQFF. Full variable domain (remainder filled in from reference TRBV7-9 and TRBJ2-1): DTGVSQNPRHKITKRGQNVTFRCDPISEHNRLYWYRQTLGQGPEFLTYFQNEAQLEKSRLLSDRFSAERPKGSFSTLEIQRTEQGDSAMYLCASSSGRESHNEQFFGPGTRLTVL.

This clonotype was found many times. This chain uses TRBV7-3 with TRBJ1-2, with D perhaps TRBD1 (6 bases). Trimming removed 1 base at V and 6 bases at J, with 9 bases between. From germline, CDR1 is SGHTA and CDR2 FQGTGA. This CDR3 has 13 residues. CDR3 sequence: CASSLNRADGYTF. The DNA for the CDR3 is TGTGCCAGCAGCTTAAACAGGGCGGATGGCTACACCTTC.

In its sample, this clonotype was seen many times. The chain recombines TRBV7-9 with TRBJ1-5; D is undetermined. Germline V lookup: CDR1 SEHNR, CDR2 FQNEAQ (reference sequence). The CDR3 is 12 amino acids. The V gene lost 2 bases and the J gene lost 3 bases, with 2 bases spanning the gap. DNA of the CDR3: TGTGCCAGCAGCTTAACCAATCAGCCCCAGCATTTT. It codes for CASSLTNQPQHF.

This clonotype was seen at least ten times. This rearrangement joins TRBV9 to TRBJ2-7; either TRBD1 or TRBD2 may supply D (5 bases each). CDR3 length equals 14 residues. V lost 4 bases to trimming and J lost 3 bases, with 14 bases between them. Per the germline V gene, CDR1 is SGDLS and CDR2 is YYNGEE. Here the CDR3 DNA reads TGTGCCAGCAGCCCGACCGGGACCCACTACGAGCAGTACTTC. This encodes CASSPTGTHYEQYF.

This clonotype came up a few times. The CDR3 protein is CASSLSRNEKLFF. Written as DNA, the CDR3 is TGTGCCAGCAGCTTAAGCCGAAATGAAAAACTGTTTTTT. This rearrangement joins TRBV7-9 to TRBJ1-4, with D unclear. This CDR3 spans 13 amino acids. V was clipped by 2 bases and J by 5 bases, with 6 bases between them. Looked up from germline, CDR1 is SEHNR and CDR2 is FQNEAQ (reference sequence).

This clonotype was observed a handful of times. This chain connects TRBV14 to TRBJ1-4; no clear D gene. This CDR3 region has 15 residues. Germline CDR1 reads SGHDN; CDR2 reads FVKESK. V dropped 4 bases and J dropped 7 bases, with 16 bases sitting between them. This chain's CDR3 is CASSLNRGTVEKLFF. CDR3 coding DNA: TGTGCCAGCAGCCTAAACCGCGGAACCGTTGAAAAACTGTTTTTT.

This chain uses TRBV11-2 with TRBJ1-1; a possible D gene is TRBD1 (5 bases). CDR1 SGHAT and CDR2 FQNNGV come from the germline V gene. CDR3 length: 14 residues. V dropped 2 bases and J dropped 5 bases, with 12 bases sitting between them. The CDR3 DNA is TGTGCCAGCAGCTTACTCCTGGGGGGGACTGAAGCTTTCTTT. Translation: CASSLLLGGTEAFF. The variable domain in full, completed from reference TRBV11-2 and TRBJ1-1, reads EAGVAQSPRYKIIEKRQSVAFWCNPISGHATLYWYQQILGQGPKLLIQFQNNGVVDDSQLPKDRFSAERLKGVDSTLKIQPAKLEDSAVYLCASSLLLGGTEAFFGQGTRLTVV.

This clonotype was found a few times. The rearrangement joins TRBV2 to TRBJ2-1, with unresolved D. The CDR3 totals 12 residues. The V end was cut by 5 bases, the J end by 5 bases, with 7 bases between. CDR1 and CDR2 (germline): SNHLY, FYNNEI. In DNA, the CDR3 is TGTGCCAGCAGTTTCTCGAACAATGAGCAGTTCTTC. Translated: CASSFSNNEQFF.

This clonotype was found many times. This rearrangement joins TRBV11-2 to TRBJ2-7, with 7 bases lining up with TRBD1. Germline V gives CDR1 SGHAT, CDR2 FQNNGV. Trimming cost V 3 bases and J 9 bases; bases outside gene matches: 5. This CDR3 contains 12 residues. In DNA, the CDR3 is TGTGCCAGCAGCTTGGGACAGCCGGTGCAGTACTTC. It is translated as CASSLGQPVQYF.

The chain employs TRBV7-9 and TRBJ2-1, with D perhaps TRBD2 (6 bases). The J call is uncertain, as TRBJ2-5 better fits the DNA end. CDR1 SEHNR and CDR2 FQNEAQ come from the germline V gene (reference sequence). The CDR3 covers 15 residues. The CDR3 DNA reads as TGTGCCAGCAGTCCCGTCGCGGGGCCTTGGGAGACCCAGTACTTC. Its protein product is CASSPVAGPWETQYF.

Regarding this clonotype: A read error may explain this, as a much larger clone is one base away. V is TRBV6-2 or TRBV6-3 and J is TRBJ2-3; D is possibly TRBD1 (5 bases). This CDR3 region has 14 residues. Germline V CDR1 and CDR2: MNHEY, SVGEGT. CDR3 nucleotide sequence: TGTGCCAGCAGTCAAGACAGAGCCACAGATACGCGGTATTTT. Translated, it gives CASSQDRATDTRYF.

Ten or more counts support this clonotype. This rearrangement joins TRBV5-1 to TRBJ2-3; the D gene is possibly TRBD2 (5 bases). Trimming took off 4 bases at V and 5 bases at J, with 23 bases between the two ends. Germline lookup yields CDR1 SGHRS and CDR2 YFSETQ. The CDR3 is made up of 17 amino acids. The CDR3: CASSPVGPRAGEDTQYF. CDR3 nucleotide sequence: TGCGCCAGCAGCCCCGTAGGCCCGAGGGCAGGTGAAGATACGCAGTATTTT.

There are a few counts of this clonotype. V and J are TRBV15 and TRBJ1-5, with 7 bases aligning to TRBD1. The V and J ends lost 6 bases and 7 bases, in that order; junction bases with no gene match: 6. Looked up from germline, CDR1 is LNHNV and CDR2 is YYDKDF (reference sequence). The CDR3 extends over 13 amino acids. The CDR3, as DNA: TGTGCCACCAGTGGCAGGGGGTCCCAGCCCCAGCATTTT. Translating gives CATSGRGSQPQHF.

This clonotype was recorded many times. The chain has TRBV12-3 or TRBV12-4 and TRBJ2-1; no definite D call. Deletions cut 6 bases from V and 0 bases from J, with 15 bases between. This CDR3 comprises 16 residues. The DNA of the CDR3 is TGTGCCAGCAGCATACCACCAGAGTACTCCTACAATGAGCAGTTCTTC. Translated, it gives CASSIPPEYSYNEQFF.

This chain uses TRBV20-1 with TRBJ1-1, with 7 bases aligning to TRBD1. From germline, CDR1 is DFQATT and CDR2 SNEGSKA (reference sequence). CDR3 size: 13 residues. In DNA form, the CDR3 reads TGCGGGGGGAAAACAGGGGTGAACACTGAAGCTTTCTTT. It is translated as CGGKTGVNTEAFF.

The chain couples TRBV4-1 to TRBJ1-5, with 9 bases matching TRBD1. The CDR3 covers 16 residues. Germline V gene data show CDR1 as MGHRA and CDR2 as YSYEKL. V lost 1 base and J lost 7; bases outside the gene matches: 8. This CDR3 is CASSQVAGTGRQPQHF. CDR3 in DNA: TGCGCCAGCAGCCAAGTGGCCGGGACAGGGAGGCAGCCCCAGCATTTT.

This clonotype was counted ten times or more. The junction departs from the called germline gene at one end, perhaps through a read error. The chain joins TRBV27 to TRBJ1-1; D is uncertain. The CDR3 consists of 12 residues. The germline V gene has CDR1 MNHEY and CDR2 SMNVEV (reference sequence). CDR3: CASGLFDTEAFF. CDR3 in DNA: TGTGCCAGCGGTTTATTCGACACTGAAGCTTTCTTT.